The 10 T cell receptor beta chains below come from one sample, sequenced in a study of OX40 agonist ivuxolimab in advanced cancers. Sequenced by immunoSEQ multiplex PCR; TCRdb stores in-frame clones only, minus some. The sample includes about 21,000 clones, around 85% of them seen just once. The specimen comprised CD4+ or CD8+ T cells sorted from blood, sampled in a trial of the OX40 agonist ivuxolimab. All receptors derive from an adult with an advanced solid tumor such as melanoma, head and neck, liver or kidney cancer.

This rearrangement joins TRBV14 to TRBJ2-6; D ambiguous. V was shortened by 0 bases and J by 5 bases, with 11 bases between the two germline ends. Germline V gives CDR1 SGHDN, CDR2 FVKESK. The CDR3 length is 16 residues. This CDR3 reads CASSQDLGLWANVLTF. The CDR3 coding sequence is TGTGCCAGCAGCCAAGATTTAGGCCTCTGGGCCAACGTCCTGACTTTC.

This rearrangement joins TRBV11-2 to TRBJ2-7; D possibly corresponds to TRBD1 (5 bases). CDR1 and CDR2 (germline): SGHAT, FQNNGV. Trimming removed 3 bases from V and 3 bases from J, with 12 bases in between. The CDR3 has 14 residues. The chain's CDR3 is CASSLGLEVYEQYF. The CDR3 region has the DNA TGTGCCAGCAGCTTGGGGCTAGAGGTCTACGAGCAGTACTTC. Combining the CDR3 with reference TRBV11-2 and TRBJ2-7 gives the whole variable domain EAGVAQSPRYKIIEKRQSVAFWCNPISGHATLYWYQQILGQGPKLLIQFQNNGVVDDSQLPKDRFSAERLKGVDSTLKIQPAKLEDSAVYLCASSLGLEVYEQYFGPGTRLTVT.

This chain links TRBV18 with TRBJ2-5; 7 nucleotides agree with TRBD1. Germline CDR1 KGHSH, CDR2 LQKENI. V was clipped by 6 bases and J by 4 bases; unmatched bases: 8. The CDR3 is 14 amino acids. The CDR3 DNA is TGTGCCAGCTCCGTTGAGGGACAGACAGAGACCCAGTACTTC. Translation gives CASSVEGQTETQYF.

The rearrangement links TRBV5-1 to TRBJ1-2, with no clear D. CDR3 length: 13 residues. Per the germline V gene, CDR1 is SGHRS and CDR2 is YFSETQ. Trimming took off 2 bases at V and 2 bases at J, with 7 bases between the two ends. The CDR3 loop is CASSLGPNYGYTF. The CDR3 DNA follows: TGCGCCAGCAGCTTAGGGCCGAACTATGGCTACACCTTC.

The chain combines TRBV19 with TRBJ2-7, with 9 bases aligning to TRBD1. The V segment lost 4 bases and the J segment 2 bases; nucleotides outside the gene matches: 3. The germline gives CDR1 LNHDA, CDR2 SQIVND (reference sequence). The CDR3 is 14 residues long. The CDR3 bases are TGTGCCAGTAGTAGGGACAGGGAGGCCTACGAGCAGTACTTC. It codes for CASSRDREAYEQYF.

This rearrangement joins TRBV10-3 to TRBJ1-2; 9 bases agree with TRBD1. The CDR3 has 13 residues. V lost 4 bases, J lost 8 bases, and 5 bases stayed unmatched. Germline values: CDR1 ENHRY, CDR2 SYGVKD. The CDR3 DNA reads TGTGCCATCAGTGGACAGGGGGAGAACGGCTACACCTTC. This encodes CAISGQGENGYTF.

DNA of the CDR3: TGCAGTTCCAGGGTAGGAAACACCATATATTTT. It encodes CSSRVGNTIYF. This chain uses TRBV29-1 with TRBJ1-3, with D possibly being TRBD1 (5 bases). Germline V gene sequence: CDR1 SQVTM, CDR2 ANQGSEA. The CDR3 totals 11 residues.

CDR3 sequence (DNA): TGTGCCAGCAGCTTCCTTATCGGGGGGGCGAACACAGATACGCAGTATTTT. It is translated as CASSFLIGGANTDTQYF. V gene TRBV7-2 combines with J gene TRBJ2-3; 8 bases are shared with TRBD2. J gave up 2 bases and V 3 bases, and 10 bases lay outside the gene matches. Germline-derived CDR1 and CDR2 are SGHTA and FQGNSA. CDR3 length: 17 residues. The full variable domain, with the rest looked up from reference TRBV7-2 and TRBJ2-3, is GAGVSQSPSNKVTEKGKDVELRCDPISGHTALYWYRQSLGQGLEFLIYFQGNSAPDKSGLPSDRFSAERTGGSVSTLTIQRTQQEDSAVYLCASSFLIGGANTDTQYFGPGTRLTVL.

The chain uses TRBV7-3 and TRBJ2-2; D gene unclear. Per the germline V gene, CDR1 is SGHTA and CDR2 is FQGTGA. Trimming took 0 bases from V and 6 from J, leaving 5 bases between them. This CDR3 has 13 amino acids. DNA of the CDR3: TGTGCCAGCAGCTTAACCAACCCCGGGGAGCTGTTTTTT. Its translation is CASSLTNPGELFF.

The CDR3 region is CASSNKIAGAGTQYF. The DNA for the CDR3 is TGTGCCAGCAGTAATAAAATAGCGGGAGCCGGTACGCAGTATTTT. The chain couples TRBV5-4 to TRBJ2-3; TRBD2 matches 9 bases. CDR3 length: 15 residues. Germline trimming cut 5 bases from V and 8 bases from J; bases unmatched to any gene: 12. Germline-derived CDR1 and CDR2 are SGHNT and YYREEE (reference sequence).